A selection of T cell receptor beta chains follows, all from one sample in a study of tumor and adjacent non-tumor tissue in lung cancer. TCRdb re-called the multiplex PCR reads with MiXCR, one entry per CDR3 protein. Among more than 85,000 distinct CDR3 sequences, 65% were seen once, and the ten largest hold approximately 18%. Material: distant non-tumor lung tissue. The receptors were sampled from a man aged 30-40 years with non-small cell lung cancer. The CDR3 runs from the conserved cysteine through the conserved F or W. D genes are given only for firm matches. A row's size may be missing; if present it is once, few, many or a size class.

J | size | V | D | CDR3 | DNA
TRBJ2-7 | - | TRBV29-1 | TRBD1 | CSVTGTASYERYF | TGCAGCGTTACTGGGACAGCCAGCTATGAGCGGTACTTC
TRBJ2-2 | once | TRBV2 | - | CASSEEVPNTGELFF | TGTGCCAGCAGTGAAGAGGTGCCGAACACCGGGGAGCTGTTTTTT
TRBJ2-7 | - | TRBV11-3 | - | CASSTHRNRDKPREQYF | TGTGCCAGCAGCACACACCGAAACCGGGACAAGCCTCGCGAGCAGTACTTC
TRBJ2-5 | - | TRBV20-1 | - | CSARDFQETRYF | TGCAGTGCTAGGGACTTCCAAGAAACCCGGTACTTC
TRBJ2-7 | many | TRBV20-1 | - | CSAQDSRRGYEQYF | TGCAGTGCTCAAGACTCGCGGAGAGGCTACGAGCAGTACTTC
TRBJ2-5 | - | TRBV4-1 | - | CASSQYGSAGLETQYF | TGCGCCAGCAGCCAATATGGGTCGGCCGGCCTAGAGACCCAGTACTTC
TRBJ2-1 | many | TRBV11-2 | TRBD2 | CASIDGTSGRYNEQFF | TGTGCCAGCATCGACGGGACTAGCGGGAGATACAATGAGCAGTTCTTC
TRBJ2-5 | once | TRBV12-3/TRBV12-4 | TRBD1 | CASSLARQGGTQYF | TGTGCCAGTAGTTTAGCGCGACAGGGTGGGACCCAGTACTTC
TRBJ1-2 | - | TRBV11-2 | - | CAGSLNRERGYTF | TGTGCCGGCAGCTTGAACAGGGAACGTGGCTACACCTTC
TRBJ1-2 | medium-sized | TRBV11-2 | TRBD1 | CASGQGGNGYTF | TGTGCCAGCGGTCAGGGGGGAAATGGCTACACCTTC
TRBJ2-5 | many | TRBV20-1 | - | CSASSGSGNYQETQYF | TGCAGTGCATCGTCTGGTTCGGGGAACTACCAAGAGACCCAGTACTTC
TRBJ2-1 | - | TRBV6-2/TRBV6-3 | - | CACYRRRANEQFF | TGTGCCTGCTACCGCAGGCGGGCCAATGAGCAATTCTTC
TRBJ2-5 | - | TRBV11-2 | - | CASSISGVHYF | TGTGCCAGCAGCATCAGCGGAGTCCATTACTTC
TRBJ2-1 | - | TRBV29-1 | - | CSAQPGFSYEQFF | TGCAGCGCTCAACCAGGCTTCTCCTACGAGCAGTTCTTC
TRBJ2-3 | - | TRBV20-1 | TRBD2 | CSATRLAGEDRQYF | TGCAGTGCCACGAGACTAGCGGGAGAAGATAGGCAGTATTTT
TRBJ2-5 | - | TRBV6-1 | TRBD2 | CTSSEYPSGSYEETQYF | TGTACCAGCAGTGAATACCCTAGCGGGAGTTATGAAGAGACCCAGTACTTC
TRBJ2-5 | - | TRBV6-1 | - | CASGDGAGAQETQYF | TGTGCCAGCGGTGACGGCGCAGGGGCCCAAGAGACCCAGTACTTC
TRBJ2-3 | - | TRBV6-5 | - | CATTRRGSGTDTQCF | TGTGCTACCACAAGACGGGGGTCGGGTACAGATACGCAGTGTTTT